This T cell receptor beta chain was sequenced in a study of HIV-infected patients and healthy controls. This clonotype appeared many times. TCRdb reprocessed the 5' RACE reads with MiXCR, giving one entry per CDR3 protein. Of roughly 70,000 distinct CDR3 sequences listed, about a sixth are singletons. The V gene end was trimmed by 3 bases and the J gene end by 1 base; junction bases not matched to a gene: 2. Germline values: CDR1 SQVTM, CDR2 ANQGSEA. The CDR3 totals 13 residues. This chain joins TRBV29-1 and TRBJ2-7; 8 nucleotides line up with TRBD2. The TCR comes from a human donor in good health. Sequencing was carried out using CD4+ T cells from blood. CDR3: CSVETSASYEQYF. For the CDR3, the DNA is TGCAGCGTTGAGACTAGCGCTTCCTACGAGCAGTACTTC.